Ten or more counts support the clone carrying this T cell receptor beta chain. Antigen unknown. These data belong to a study of T-cell reconstitution after alpha-beta-depleted transplantation in children. Preparation of the TCRbeta library used unique molecular identifiers. A single record per CDR3 protein comes from TCRdb applying MiXCR to the PCR reads. The table includes 55,000 to 90,000 distinct CDR3 sequences, 4.9% detected once. The ends were cut back, 3 bases at V and 7 bases at J, with 13 bases in the middle. The CDR3 covers 14 residues. General study points: Several hundred rapidly expanded clones from non-depleted graft cells reportedly supplied alpha-beta T cells about two months post-transplant. The high TCRbeta diversity at day 60 in some patients came from surviving recipient T cells and thymic progenitors. At one year after transplant, newly produced T cells mostly accounted for T-cell counts and diversity.

Material: PBMCs, mostly from graft donor cells, obtained 180 days after TCRalphabeta/CD19-depleted stem cell transplant. V is TRBV12-3 or TRBV12-4 and J is TRBJ1-5; D perhaps matches TRBD1 (5 bases). The source of this sequence is a boy under three years old who had a stem cell transplant for acute myeloid leukemia, so the T cells may come from the graft donor. Written as DNA, the CDR3 is TGTGCCAGCAGTTTGATTTCAAAGGGGCAGCCCCAGCATTTT. Amino acid sequence: CASSLISKGQPQHF.